A single sample is the source of the 10 T cell receptor beta chains below, sequenced in a study of T-cell memory formation after mild COVID-19. MiXCR, applied by TCRdb to the 5' RACE reads, yields one record per CDR3 protein. Among fewer than 350,000 distinct CDR3 sequences listed, around a sixth were seen once. Sequencing was performed on PBMCs or a T cell subset sorted from them (not recorded which). The receptors originated from a young man who had mild COVID-19 (a few samples of this study predate the infection). Cell type and time point are not known.

This clonotype has just a few counts. The gene calls are TRBV20-1 and TRBJ2-4, with 8 positions matching TRBD1. The CDR3 sequence is 18 residues long. Trimming removed 6 bases from V and 0 bases from J; junction bases left unmatched: 16. Germline V lookup: CDR1 DFQATT, CDR2 SNEGSKA (reference sequence). The CDR3 sequence is CSAQRRDRTILAKNIQYF. As DNA, the CDR3 is TGCAGTGCCCAGCGTAGGGACAGGACAATTCTAGCCAAAAACATTCAGTACTTC.

This clonotype has more than one count but fewer than ten. This chain links TRBV2 with TRBJ1-6; D uncertain. Germline assignment: CDR1 SNHLY and CDR2 FYNNEI. The CDR3 is made up of 13 amino acids. V was shortened by 6 bases and J by 5 bases, with 8 bases between the two germline ends. The CDR3 reads CASRRSNNSPLHF. Written as DNA, the CDR3 is TGTGCCAGCAGGAGAAGCAATAATTCACCCCTCCACTTT. Combining the CDR3 with reference TRBV2 and TRBJ1-6 gives the whole variable domain EPEVTQTPSHQVTQMGQEVILRCVPISNHLYFYWYRQILGQKVEFLVSFYNNEISEKSEIFDDQFSVERPDGSNFTLKIRSTKLEDSAMYFCASRRSNNSPLHFGNGTRLTVT.

Regarding this clonotype: It is unclear where the CDR3 begins or ends on the DNA, so no DNA is shown, and the CDR3 is as TCRdb lists it. The V call is TRBV9, the J call TRBJ2-1; the table assigns TRBD1, which was not confirmed against the DNA. In germline, CDR1 is SGDLS, CDR2 YYNGEE. From its first to its last residue, the CDR3 has 14 amino acids. Here the CDR3 reads CASSVVAAGAPDLF.

There are a few counts of this clonotype. The chain is built from TRBV18 and TRBJ2-2, with D possibly TRBD1 on 5 matching bases. The CDR3 runs 16 residues. Per the germline V gene, CDR1 is KGHSH and CDR2 is LQKENI. The ends were cut back, 2 bases at V and 7 bases at J, with 17 bases in the middle. The CDR3, as DNA: TGTGCCAGCTCACCATCATCGACAGCGTGGATCGGGGAGCTGTTTTTT. This gives the protein CASSPSSTAWIGELFF.

This chain joins TRBV4-3 and TRBJ2-3, with 8 bases that match TRBD1. The V and J ends lost 3 bases and 7 bases, in that order; junction bases with no gene match: 15. The germline CDR1 and CDR2 sequences are LGHNA and YSLEER. CDR3 length equals 17 residues. CDR3 DNA sequence: TGCGCCAGCAGCCACCGACCCCCCAGGGGGCGAGGCAATACGCAGTATTTT. Translated, it gives CASSHRPPRGRGNTQYF.

V gene TRBV4-1 combines with J gene TRBJ1-2; TRBD1 is a possible D gene (5 bases). Germline CDR1 is MGHRA and CDR2 is YSYEKL. Trimming stripped 3 bases from V and 1 base from J, with 12 bases between. The CDR3 length is 15 residues. The CDR3 DNA reads as TGCGCCAGCAGCCACGGGGCAGGAGTTAACTATGGCTACACCTTC. Its protein is CASSHGAGVNYGYTF.

The chain links TRBV4-2 to TRBJ2-7; 10 nucleotides agree with TRBD1. The J segment lost 1 base and the V segment lost 1 base, leaving 4 bases of the junction unmatched. Germline values: CDR1 LGHNA, CDR2 YNFKEQ. There are 16 residues in the CDR3. DNA for the CDR3: TGTGCCAGCAGCCAAGCACCGGGACAGGGGTCCTACGAGCAGTACGTC. It is translated as CASSQAPGQGSYEQYV.

The chain recombines TRBV6-2 or TRBV6-3 with TRBJ2-6, with D unresolved. The CDR3 extends over 15 amino acids. CDR1 MNHEY and CDR2 SVGEGT come from the germline V gene. V was shortened by 11 bases and J by 0 bases, with 14 bases between the two germline ends. The CDR3: CAVQPGFSGANVLTF. The CDR3 region has the DNA TGTGCCGTACAGCCTGGCTTCTCTGGGGCCAACGTCCTGACTTTC.

Of note for this clonotype: Germline and junction disagree at one end, which may indicate a read error. This sequence joins TRBV7-7 and TRBJ2-5; D not certain. The CDR3 runs to 14 residues. In germline, CDR1 is SSHAT, CDR2 FNYEAQ (reference sequence). CDR3 protein: CASSLGPKRETQYF. For the CDR3, the DNA is TGTGCTAGCAGCTTAGGTCCCAAGAGGGAGACCCAGTACTTC.

CDR3 in DNA: TGCGCCAGCAGCTTGGAGCAGGCAGGGACCCAGTACTTC. Translated, it gives CASSLEQAGTQYF. V is TRBV5-1 and J is TRBJ2-5, with D unclear. Looked up from germline, CDR1 is SGHRS and CDR2 is YFSETQ. The CDR3 is made up of 13 amino acids. The germline V and J ends were trimmed by 0 bases and 7 bases, with 10 bases remaining between them.